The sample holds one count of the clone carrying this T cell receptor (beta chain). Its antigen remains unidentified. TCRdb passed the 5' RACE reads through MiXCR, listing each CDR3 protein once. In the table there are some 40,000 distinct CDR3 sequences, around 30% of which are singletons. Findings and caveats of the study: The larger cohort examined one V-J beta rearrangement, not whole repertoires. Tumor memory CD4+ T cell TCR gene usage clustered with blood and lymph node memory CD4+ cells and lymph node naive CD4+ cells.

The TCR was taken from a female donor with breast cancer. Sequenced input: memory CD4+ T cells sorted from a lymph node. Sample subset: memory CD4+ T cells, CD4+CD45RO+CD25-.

The CDR3 protein is CSARGTAPGNEQFF. The CDR3 nucleotides read TGCAGTGCTAGAGGGACGGCCCCGGGCAATGAGCAGTTCTTC. The chain employs TRBV20-1 and TRBJ2-1; no firm D call. The V end was cut by 1 base, the J end by 6 bases, with 13 bases between. The CDR3 length is 14 residues. The germline V gene encodes CDR1 DFQATT and CDR2 SNEGSKA (reference sequence).